This T cell receptor (beta chain) was recorded in a study of cytomegalovirus exposure and HLA in healthy donors. The ends lost 3 bases at V and 6 bases at J; junction bases unmatched: 6. Germline CDR1 is LGHNA and CDR2 is YNFKEQ. The CDR3 runs 14 residues. Study-level results: A few chains tied to CMV proved CMV antigen-specific in vitro. Rare sequences made up most TCRs, while some public TCRs were found in many donors. Subsequent analysis showed first-cohort TCR clusters tending to co-occur in some 120 validation repertoires.

A note on this clone: Its antigen is currently unknown.

Produced via immunoSEQ multiplex PCR; TCRdb's table is partial and in-frame only. The table shows 260,000 or so clones, with 88% occurring only once. The sequence was collected from a woman between 18 and 29 years old in good health and CMV-seronegative. Input material: PBMCs. J is TRBJ1-1 and V is TRBV4-2, with 8 positions matching TRBD1. The CDR3 DNA is TGTGCCAGCAGCCAGAGGACAGGGTTGGCTGAAGCTTTCTTT. This gives the protein CASSQRTGLAEAFF.